This T cell receptor beta chain was identified in a study of T cell clusters in autoimmune cytopenias. Study context: Per sample, median TRB depth was approximately 50,000 reads, yielding a median about 2,400 distinct clonotypes. Notes on the study in general: No cluster-lack signature appeared between secondary cytopenia and chronic lymphocytic leukemia patients, apparently due to lymphoma masking. TRB repertoire shifts in secondary cytopenia and chronic lymphocytic leukemia mostly reflected lymphoma, not autoimmunity.

The CDR3 is 16 amino acids. The germline V gene encodes CDR1 DFQATT and CDR2 SNEGSKA (reference sequence). TRB rearrangements were amplified by touch-down multiplex PCR with mixed TRB-A/B primers. TCRdb reanalyzed the multiplex PCR reads and collapses them to one entry per CDR3 protein, without DNA. This sample contains some 6,000 distinct CDR3 sequences. Concerning this clonotype itself: Its matching antigen is unknown.

Each sample's input was roughly 250 ng genomic DNA, 38,000 or so genome equivalents. The sequence came from a human donor with an autoimmune cytopenia or autoimmune hepatitis (not recorded which). The chain employs TRBV20-1 and TRBJ2-3; TCRdb designates TRBD2, a call that cannot be tested without DNA. The sequenced sample was peripheral blood. This CDR3 reads CSAPRNSGGFTDTQYF.